The 31 T cell receptor beta chains below all came from one sample that was sequenced in a study of regulatory T cells in long-lasting Graves disease. Arm-PCR with iRepertoire HTBI primers amplified the CDR3 regions for these TCR beta libraries. Via MiXCR, TCRdb re-called the multiplex PCR reads, giving one row per CDR3 protein. The table has about half a million distinct CDR3 sequences, about 12% seen once. Time point: newly diagnosed GD, antithyroid drugs for less than 3 months. With RNA extracted from PBMCs as input, the TCR library was made. The same data also contributed to another study, on T cells in Graves' hyperthyroidism and ophthalmopathy.

The sample consisted of peripheral blood mononuclear cells (PBMCs), taken at new diagnosis, from a patient treated with antithyroid drugs. The origin of the receptors is a woman aged 25 to 39 with Graves disease.

This clonotype was picked up many times. The rearrangement links TRBV29-1 to TRBJ2-3; the match to TRBD2 covers 7 bases. The germline V gene encodes CDR1 SQVTM and CDR2 ANQGSEA. The CDR3 totals 14 residues. Germline trimming cut 4 bases from V and 2 bases from J; bases unmatched to any gene: 6. In nucleotides, the CDR3 is TGCAGCGTTGGGCTAGCGGCCTACACAGATACGCAGTATTTT. Protein: CSVGLAAYTDTQYF.

This clonotype showed up many times. This chain uses TRBV29-1 with TRBJ2-1; 7 bases align to TRBD1. This CDR3 is built from 12 residues. The V gene's germline CDR1 is SQVTM and CDR2 ANQGSEA. Unmatched junction bases numbered 8, after V lost 3 bases and J lost 12 bases. CDR3 in amino acids: CSVETGTKWQFF. As DNA, the CDR3 is TGCAGCGTTGAGACAGGGACAAAGTGGCAGTTCTTC.

This clonotype was counted ten times or more. DNA for the CDR3: TGTGCCAGCAGCGTTGGTGGACGGAACACTGAAGCTTTCTTT. The encoded protein is CASSVGGRNTEAFF. The chain has TRBV9 and TRBJ1-1, with no clear D. V was shortened by 2 bases and J by 1 base, with 9 bases between the two germline ends. CDR3 size: 14 residues. From germline, CDR1 is SGDLS and CDR2 YYNGEE. Together with reference TRBV9 and TRBJ1-1, the CDR3 gives the full variable domain: DSGVTQTPKHLITATGQRVTLRCSPRSGDLSVYWYQQSLDQGLQFLIQYYNGEERAKGNILERFSAQQFPDLHSELNLSSLELGDSALYFCASSVGGRNTEAFFGQGTRLTVV.

This clonotype occurred a few times. The V gene is TRBV29-1, the J gene TRBJ1-1; D is undetermined. The V end was cut by 3 bases, the J end by 5 bases, with 13 bases between. Germline assignment: CDR1 SQVTM and CDR2 ANQGSEA. The CDR3 is 13 amino acids. CDR3 in amino acids: CSVESGGWTEAFF. The CDR3 DNA follows: TGCAGCGTTGAGTCCGGAGGATGGACTGAAGCTTTCTTT.

Many counts were recorded for this clonotype. The chain uses TRBV7-9 and TRBJ2-7; 8 nucleotides line up with TRBD1. Losses at the gene ends were 4 bases for V and 9 bases for J; bases not matched to a gene: 11. The CDR3 is 14 amino acids. The germline gives CDR1 SEHNR, CDR2 FQNEAQ (reference sequence). CDR3 in amino acids: CASSSSGQGEVQYF. CDR3 sequence (DNA): TGTGCCAGCAGCTCTTCCGGACAGGGAGAAGTGCAGTACTTC.

There are many counts of this clonotype. This chain links TRBV5-1 with TRBJ1-2, with D perhaps matching TRBD1 (5 bases). CDR3 length equals 15 residues. Trimming took off 7 bases at V and 0 bases at J, with 16 bases between the two ends. Germline V gene lookup returns CDR1 SGHRS and CDR2 YFSETQ. CDR3 protein: CASGHKTGANYGYTF. Written as DNA, the CDR3 is TGCGCCAGCGGACATAAGACTGGAGCTAACTATGGCTACACCTTC.

This clonotype was seen at least ten times. The chain links TRBV7-9 to TRBJ2-1; tentatively, D is TRBD2 (6 bases). The V gene's germline CDR1 is SEHNR and CDR2 FQNEAQ (reference sequence). The CDR3 contains 14 residues. Trimming removed 5 bases from V and 8 bases from J, with 16 bases in between. This CDR3 is CASSHTRGWDEQFF. The CDR3 DNA is TGTGCCAGCAGCCATACGCGGGGCTGGGATGAGCAGTTCTTC.

This clonotype was counted many times. The rearrangement links TRBV7-2 to TRBJ2-1; 7 nucleotides align to TRBD2. Germline values: CDR1 SGHTA, CDR2 FQGNSA. V dropped 7 bases and J dropped 3; count of bases not matched to a gene: 15. The CDR3 is 17 amino acids. Written as DNA, the CDR3 is TGTGCCAGCACGCGCGGCCCCCTAGCGGAGATCTACAATGAGCAGTTCTTC. Its protein is CASTRGPLAEIYNEQFF.

This clonotype was seen repeatedly, ten times or more. This chain uses TRBV20-1 with TRBJ1-1, with unresolved D. The CDR3 runs 15 residues. From germline, CDR1 is DFQATT and CDR2 SNEGSKA (reference sequence). V lost 5 bases to trimming and J lost 1 base, with 17 bases between them. In DNA form, the CDR3 reads TGCAGTGCTCCGCTAGACAACCTCCCGAACACTGAAGCTTTCTTT. Amino acid sequence: CSAPLDNLPNTEAFF.

This clonotype has just a few counts. Here the CDR3 DNA reads TGCAGCGTTGACATGACTAGCGGGACGTTCACAGATACGCAGTATTTT. It yields the protein CSVDMTSGTFTDTQYF. The chain joins TRBV29-1 to TRBJ2-3; 11 positions agree with TRBD2. The germline V gene has CDR1 SQVTM and CDR2 ANQGSEA. This CDR3 contains 16 residues. The V gene end was trimmed by 3 bases and the J gene end by 2 bases; junction bases not matched to a gene: 7.

At least ten counts were recorded for this clonotype. The genes are TRBV29-1 and TRBJ2-2; D remains ambiguous. Germline lookup yields CDR1 SQVTM and CDR2 ANQGSEA. The CDR3 spans 14 residues. Trimming cost V 7 bases and J 4 bases, with 16 bases left between them. As DNA, the CDR3 is TGCAGCGCTGGGTATGGCAGGAGCACCGGGGAGCTGTTTTTT. Translating it yields CSAGYGRSTGELFF.

The sample holds many counts of this clonotype. The V gene is TRBV6-1, the J gene TRBJ1-2, with a tentative D call TRBD1 (5 bases). Germline V gene sequence: CDR1 MNHNS, CDR2 SASEGT. This CDR3 region has 15 residues. The ends were cut back, 5 bases at V and 5 bases at J, with 18 bases in the middle. CDR3 sequence: CASSLLRDGEYGYTF. CDR3 coding DNA: TGTGCCAGCAGTCTCTTAAGGGACGGAGAGTATGGCTACACCTTC.

This clonotype was recorded a few times. The CDR3 reads CASNTGNTEAFF. As DNA, the CDR3 is TGCGCCAGTAATACAGGAAACACTGAAGCTTTCTTT. The chain couples TRBV5-1 to TRBJ1-1, with D perhaps TRBD1 (5 bases). There are 12 residues in the CDR3. V was shortened by 8 bases and J by 2 bases, with 10 bases between the two germline ends. Germline V gene data show CDR1 as SGHRS and CDR2 as YFSETQ.

This clonotype was detected many times. The chain recombines TRBV7-9 with TRBJ2-1; maybe TRBD2 (7 bases). The CDR3 loop spans 17 amino acids. Germline lookup yields CDR1 SEHNR and CDR2 FQNEAQ (reference sequence). Trimming took 1 base from V and 5 from J, leaving 18 bases between them. The CDR3 protein is CASSLGATGLADNEQFF. The DNA for the CDR3 is TGTGCCAGCAGCTTAGGGGCTACAGGGCTAGCGGACAATGAGCAGTTCTTC.

This clonotype occurred a few times. V and J are TRBV29-1 and TRBJ1-1, with D possibly being TRBD1 (5 bases). V gave up 1 base and J gave up 3 bases, with 24 bases separating them. The germline V gene has CDR1 SQVTM and CDR2 ANQGSEA. This CDR3 contains 18 residues. The chain's CDR3 is CSVEGDSPHQGWYTEAFF. CDR3 nucleotides: TGCAGCGTTGAAGGGGATTCCCCACACCAGGGATGGTACACTGAAGCTTTCTTT.

The gene calls are TRBV9 and TRBJ2-2; D gene uncertain. Trimming stripped 1 base from V and 6 bases from J, with 4 bases between. Looked up from germline, CDR1 is SGDLS and CDR2 is YYNGEE. The CDR3 is made up of 12 amino acids. CDR3 sequence reads: CASSVRPGELFF. The DNA of the CDR3 is TGTGCCAGCAGCGTACGGCCCGGGGAGCTGTTTTTT.

The DNA for the CDR3 is TGCGCCAGCAGCTTGTTGGGCAGCGTCCAAGAGACCCAGTACTTC. Translation: CASSLLGSVQETQYF. The V and J genes are TRBV5-1 and TRBJ2-5; D ambiguous. The ends were cut back, 1 base at V and 1 base at J, with 11 bases in the middle. The CDR3 has 15 amino acids. Germline-derived CDR1 and CDR2 are SGHRS and YFSETQ. Filled out from reference TRBV5-1 and TRBJ2-5, the complete variable domain reads KAGVTQTPRYLIKTRGQQVTLSCSPISGHRSVSWYQQTPGQGLQFLFEYFSETQRNKGNFPGRFSGRQFSNSRSEMNVSTLELGDSALYLCASSLLGSVQETQYFGPGTRLLVL.

This clonotype has ten or more counts. The CDR3: CASSYSPPAGVSDNEQFF. CDR3 in DNA: TGTGCCAGCAGTTACTCGCCCCCGGCGGGAGTGAGCGACAATGAGCAGTTCTTC. The J gene is TRBJ2-1, the V gene TRBV6-2 or TRBV6-3; 7 nucleotides line up with TRBD2. Germline lookup yields CDR1 MNHEY and CDR2 SVGEGT. Trimming at V came to 0 bases and at J to 5 bases, leaving 13 bases not matched to a gene. The CDR3 has 18 amino acids.

The sample holds many counts of this clonotype. V gene TRBV5-1 combines with J gene TRBJ2-1, with 7 bases lining up with TRBD1. Germline trimming cut 0 bases from V and 9 bases from J; bases unmatched to any gene: 3. Looked up from germline, CDR1 is SGHRS and CDR2 is YFSETQ. This CDR3 comprises 13 residues. The CDR3 DNA follows: TGCGCCAGCAGCTTGGCGACAGGGTCTGAGCAGTTCTTC. Translation gives CASSLATGSEQFF. Supplemented by reference TRBV5-1 and TRBJ2-1, the full variable domain reads KAGVTQTPRYLIKTRGQQVTLSCSPISGHRSVSWYQQTPGQGLQFLFEYFSETQRNKGNFPGRFSGRQFSNSRSEMNVSTLELGDSALYLCASSLATGSEQFFGPGTRLTVL.

This clonotype showed up just a few times. The gene calls are TRBV6-1 and TRBJ2-5; D might be TRBD2 (5 bases). The CDR3 length is 14 residues. Germline V CDR1 and CDR2: MNHNS, SASEGT. The V gene lost 6 bases and the J gene lost 3 bases, with 14 bases spanning the gap. The CDR3 nucleotides are TGTGCCAGCAGAGAATGGGGAGATAAAGAGACCCAGTACTTC. Its protein is CASREWGDKETQYF.

This clonotype was recorded many times. This sequence joins TRBV28 and TRBJ1-1, with D unresolved. Germline V gene data show CDR1 as MDHEN and CDR2 as SYDVKM. V lost 1 base and J lost 4, with 16 bases in between. The CDR3 totals 16 residues. CDR3 sequence reads: CASSLFTGERTTEAFF. The DNA for the CDR3 is TGTGCCAGCAGTTTATTCACCGGGGAGAGGACCACTGAAGCTTTCTTT.

Comments on this clonotype: With a much larger clone just one base away, this may be a read error. The V call is TRBV6-5, the J call TRBJ2-2; 10 bases agree with TRBD2. The CDR3 loop spans 18 amino acids. The ends lost 2 bases at V and 0 bases at J; junction bases unmatched: 6. In germline, CDR1 is MNHEY, CDR2 SVGAGI. In nucleotides, the CDR3 is TGTGCCAGCAGTTACCCCAGCGGGGGGGCCGCGAACACCGGGGAGCTGTTTTTT. As protein: CASSYPSGGAANTGELFF.

This clonotype was picked up many times. This chain connects TRBV28 to TRBJ1-2; D gene uncertain. Trimming stripped 2 bases from V and 7 bases from J, with 11 bases between. CDR1 is MDHEN and CDR2 is SYDVKM in the germline V gene. The CDR3 runs 13 residues. CDR3 bases: TGTGCCAGCAGTTTACCGGGAGTATTTGGCTACACCTTC. The encoded protein is CASSLPGVFGYTF.

The sample holds many counts of this clonotype. V is TRBV2 and J is TRBJ1-2; D may be TRBD1 (5 bases). The germline gives CDR1 SNHLY, CDR2 FYNNEI. Trimming removed 5 bases at V and 7 bases at J, with 8 bases between. There are 11 residues in the CDR3. CDR3 region: CASSQGTGYTF. The CDR3 DNA sequence: TGTGCCAGCAGTCAGGGAACTGGCTACACCTTC.

This clonotype has more than one count but fewer than ten. V and J are TRBV12-3 or TRBV12-4 and TRBJ2-7; D not certain. The CDR3 sequence is 15 residues long. Trimming pared 6 bases from V and 2 bases from J, leaving 17 bases between. CDR3 protein: CASSPIPTPPYEQYF. The CDR3 DNA reads TGTGCCAGCAGCCCCATCCCGACACCGCCCTACGAGCAGTACTTC.

This chain joins TRBV18 and TRBJ2-1; 13 bases are a match to TRBD2. The germline gives CDR1 KGHSH, CDR2 LQKENI. V lost 4 bases, J lost 8 bases, and 5 bases stayed unmatched. This CDR3 has 15 residues. The CDR3 coding sequence is TGTGCCAGCTCACGGACTAGCGGGAGTATCGATGAGCAGTTCTTC. Protein sequence: CASSRTSGSIDEQFF.

V gene TRBV20-1 combines with J gene TRBJ2-1; D call uncertain. V gave up 5 bases and J gave up 8 bases, with 16 bases separating them. Germline CDR1 and CDR2: DFQATT and SNEGSKA (reference sequence). The length of the CDR3 is 13 residues. For the CDR3, the DNA is TGCAGTGCTGTTTGGCAGGTACACGATGAGCAGTTCTTC. Its translation: CSAVWQVHDEQFF.

This clonotype was recorded at least ten times. The genes are TRBV11-2 and TRBJ2-7; 7 bases agree with TRBD1. V lost 4 bases, J lost 0 bases, and 9 bases stayed unmatched. The CDR3 spans 16 residues. The germline CDR1 and CDR2 sequences are SGHAT and FQNNGV. The CDR3 bases are TGTGCCAGCAGCTCCGGAACAGGGGACCTCTCCTACGAGCAGTACTTC. Translating gives CASSSGTGDLSYEQYF.

There are many counts of this clonotype. V is TRBV2 and J is TRBJ2-2; no reliable D call. CDR3 length: 12 residues. Germline values: CDR1 SNHLY, CDR2 FYNNEI. V was cut by 3 bases and J by 6 bases, with 5 bases left in between. The CDR3 sequence: CASSELAGELFF. In nucleotides, the CDR3 is TGTGCCAGCAGTGAGCTAGCCGGGGAGCTGTTTTTT.

The sample holds many counts of this clonotype. V gene TRBV18 combines with J gene TRBJ1-1; the D gene is possibly TRBD1 (6 bases). This CDR3 is 14 amino acids long. V was cut by 5 bases and J by 6 bases, with 16 bases left in between. Looked up from germline, CDR1 is KGHSH and CDR2 is LQKENI. The CDR3 nucleotides are TGTGCCAGCTCAGGAGACAGGAGTGCCGCTGAAGCTTTCTTT. Translating gives CASSGDRSAAEAFF.

In this sample, this clonotype turned up many times. The chain uses TRBV14 and TRBJ1-5; no definite D call. The germline gives CDR1 SGHDN, CDR2 FVKESK. The CDR3 has 12 amino acids. The V and J ends lost 2 bases and 4 bases respectively, with 3 bases between them. CDR3 loop: CASSQPNQPQHF. The CDR3 nucleotides are TGTGCCAGCAGCCAACCAAATCAGCCCCAGCATTTT.